The clone carrying this TCR beta chain was observed a few times. The antigen is not known. The data originate from a study of T cell repertoires in cytomegalovirus infection. For the study at large: Through public TCR beta signatures, both CMV infection and matching HLA type were indicated.

Study-level points and caveats: The ex vivo response showed dominance by HLA-C-restricted CMV-specific TCR beta clonotypes.

TCRdb independently ran MiXCR on the reads; one entry per CDR3 protein. The sample has more than 300,000 distinct CDR3 sequences; about a third are singletons. This sample comprised cultured PBMCs, obtained from culture after CMV antigen stimulation. The source is a human donor in good health (CMV status not recorded). Some clones in this sample may be carry-over from other donors' samples.

The CDR3 is CAWSVASNQPQHF. CDR3 DNA: TGTGCCTGGAGTGTTGCGAGCAATCAGCCCCAGCATTTT. The chain links TRBV30 to TRBJ1-5; D remains unclear. Trimming stripped 0 bases from V and 1 base from J, with 4 bases between. The CDR3 contains 13 residues. Germline CDR1 and CDR2: GTSNPN and SVGIG (reference sequence). Combining the CDR3 with reference TRBV30 and TRBJ1-5 gives the whole variable domain SQTIHQWPATLVQPVGSPLSLECTVEGTSNPNLYWYRQAAGRGLQLLFYSVGIGQISSEVPQNLSASRPQDRQFILSSKKLLLSDSGFYLCAWSVASNQPQHFGDGTRLSIL.